A single sample gave rise to the 28 T cell receptor beta chains below, sequenced in a study of T cell responses to AZD1222 COVID-19 vaccine. Generated by immunoSEQ multiplex PCR, the TCRdb table keeps only in-frame clones and is missing some. The sample has 65,000 to 80,000 clones, around four fifths seen once. This specimen was peripheral blood, taken 28 days after the second AZD1222 dose. Receptors originate from an adult who received the AZD1222 COVID-19 vaccine.

DNA for the CDR3: TGTGCCAGTAGCCTAGGGGGGACGTACACAAACGAGCAGTACTTC. Encoded protein: CASSLGGTYTNEQYF. This chain joins TRBV19 and TRBJ2-7; D possibly uses TRBD1 or TRBD2 (6 bases each). The V end was cut by 6 bases, the J end by 5 bases, with 20 bases between. This CDR3 has 15 amino acids. Germline V lookup: CDR1 LNHDA, CDR2 SQIVND (reference sequence).

This chain connects TRBV19 to TRBJ2-3; the D is unclear. V was clipped by 6 bases and J by 4 bases, with 8 bases between them. Germline V gives CDR1 LNHDA, CDR2 SQIVND (reference sequence). This CDR3 has 12 residues. DNA for the CDR3: TGTGCCAGTAGCCCGAATGCAGATACGCAGTATTTT. It specifies CASSPNADTQYF. Supplemented by reference TRBV19 and TRBJ2-3, the full variable domain reads DGGITQSPKYLFRKEGQNVTLSCEQNLNHDAMYWYRQDPGQGLRLIYYSQIVNDFQKGDIAEGYSVSREKKESFPLTVTSAQKNPTAFYLCASSPNADTQYFGPGTRLTVL.

V gene TRBV2 combines with J gene TRBJ1-2, with D tentatively TRBD1 (6 bases). The CDR3 spans 16 residues. The germline CDR1 and CDR2 sequences are SNHLY and FYNNEI. Trimming shortened V by 2 bases and J by 2 bases, and 15 bases separated the two germline ends. As DNA, the CDR3 is TGTGCCAGCAGTGAACCATATAAGGGGGTAAACTATGGCTACACCTTC. Amino acids: CASSEPYKGVNYGYTF.

The rearrangement uses TRBV7-8 and TRBJ1-5, with D unclear. The germline V and J ends were trimmed by 4 bases and 5 bases, with 12 bases remaining between them. This CDR3 has 14 residues. CDR1 is SGHVS, CDR2 FQNEAQ, per germline. DNA of the CDR3: TGTGCCAGCAGCTACCGCGAATCTGATCAGCCCCAGCATTTT. Its protein is CASSYRESDQPQHF.

This clone was seen more than once but under ten times. V usage is TRBV13 and J usage is TRBJ2-7, with 8 bases matching TRBD1. V was clipped by 5 bases and J by 6 bases; unmatched bases: 3. There are 12 residues in the CDR3. Germline V gives CDR1 PRHDT, CDR2 FYEKMQ (reference sequence). CDR3 coding DNA: TGTGCCAGCAGCGCAACAGGGGGCGAGCAGTACTTC. Its protein product is CASSATGGEQYF.

The chain combines TRBV5-5 with TRBJ2-1, with 11 positions matching TRBD2. From germline, CDR1 is SGHKS and CDR2 YYEKEE (reference sequence). The ends lost 4 bases at V and 6 bases at J; junction bases unmatched: 9. This CDR3 has 16 amino acids. The CDR3 nucleotides read TGTGCCAGCAGCATGCCGGGACTAGCGGACCGCAATGAGCAGTTCTTC. Protein: CASSMPGLADRNEQFF. Together with reference TRBV5-5 and TRBJ2-1, the CDR3 gives the full variable domain: DAGVTQSPTHLIKTRGQQVTLRCSPISGHKSVSWYQQVLGQGPQFIFQYYEKEERGRGNFPDRFSARQFPNYSSELNVNALLLGDSALYLCASSMPGLADRNEQFFGPGTRLTVL.

This clone showed up just once. The CDR3 loop reads CASSQGGAYGYTF. In DNA form, the CDR3 reads TGTGCCAGCAGCCAGGGTGGGGCCTATGGCTACACCTTC. The rearrangement links TRBV3-1 (or the pseudogene TRBV3-2) to TRBJ1-2, with D possibly being TRBD1 (5 bases). The V end lost 3 bases, the J end lost 4 bases, and 9 bases lay between the germline ends. CDR1 is LGHDT and CDR2 is YNNKEL in the germline V gene (reference sequence). The CDR3 extends over 13 amino acids.

V is TRBV4-1 and J is TRBJ2-2; the D is unclear. This CDR3 has 13 residues. V lost 2 bases, J lost 5 bases, and 6 bases lay in between. The germline gives CDR1 MGHRA, CDR2 YSYEKL. CDR3 DNA sequence: TGCGCCAGCAGCCAAACCCGGACCGGGGAGCTGTTTTTT. Its protein product is CASSQTRTGELFF.

The V and J genes are TRBV7-9 and TRBJ2-2; 8 bases fit TRBD2. V was clipped by 4 bases and J by 0 bases; unmatched bases: 1. The CDR3 totals 15 residues. In germline, CDR1 is SEHNR, CDR2 FQNEAQ (reference sequence). Here the CDR3 DNA reads TGTGCCAGCAGCTACGGGAGGGCGAACACCGGGGAGCTGTTTTTT. It yields the protein CASSYGRANTGELFF.

This chain uses TRBV4-1 with TRBJ1-5; D remains ambiguous. The CDR3 covers 16 residues. With 4 bases removed from V and 2 bases from J, the gap between germline ends came to 15 bases. Germline CDR1 is MGHRA and CDR2 is YSYEKL. The chain's CDR3 is CASSLGRFAGNQPQHF. In nucleotides, the CDR3 is TGCGCCAGCAGCCTTGGCCGGTTTGCCGGCAATCAGCCCCAGCATTTT.

To note about this clone: The junction and the germline gene differ at one end; a read error may be behind it. The chain combines TRBV11-3 with TRBJ2-1, with no clear D. Germline V gene data show CDR1 as SGHNT and CDR2 as YENEEA. This CDR3 has 14 amino acids. CDR3 bases: TGTGCCAGCAGCTTAAGCCCCTCCTTCAATGAGCAGTTCTTC. Its translation is CASSLSPSFNEQFF.

The V gene is TRBV11-2, the J gene TRBJ2-2; a weak D match, TRBD1 (5 bases). Germline V gene lookup returns CDR1 SGHAT and CDR2 FQNNGV. V lost 5 bases and J 0 bases, leaving 10 bases between the germline ends. The CDR3 totals 15 residues. The CDR3 DNA reads TGTGCCAGCAGCCGGCAAGGGGCGAACACCGGGGAGCTGTTTTTT. Its protein product is CASSRQGANTGELFF.

The chain has TRBV9 and TRBJ2-6; no definite D call. CDR3 length equals 11 residues. Germline V gene data show CDR1 as SGDLS and CDR2 as YYNGEE. V gave up 10 bases and J gave up 0 bases, with 2 bases separating them. CDR3 sequence: CARSGANVLTF. The CDR3 nucleotides read TGTGCCCGCTCTGGGGCCAACGTCCTGACTTTC.

The V call is TRBV28, the J call TRBJ1-4, with D possibly TRBD1 on 5 matching bases. The CDR3 consists of 11 residues. V lost 10 bases, J lost 8 bases, and 11 bases lay in between. The germline CDR1 and CDR2 sequences are MDHEN and SYDVKM. The CDR3 region is CATHTGEKLFF. CDR3 in DNA: TGTGCCACCCATACAGGCGAAAAACTGTTTTTT. The full variable domain, in which reference TRBV28 and TRBJ1-4 provide the parts outside the CDR3, is DVKVTQSSRYLVKRTGEKVFLECVQDMDHENMFWYRQDPGLGLRLIYFSYDVKMKEKGDIPEGYSVSREKKERFSLILESASTNQTSMYLCATHTGEKLFFGSGTQLSVL.

Written as DNA, the CDR3 is TGTGCCAGCAGAGGAGAAGACAATGAGCAGTTCTTC. Amino acid sequence: CASRGEDNEQFF. The J gene is TRBJ2-1, the V gene TRBV6-5, with D hard to call. The V gene lost 6 bases and the J gene lost 5 bases, with 8 bases spanning the gap. In germline, CDR1 is MNHEY, CDR2 SVGAGI. The CDR3 length is 12 residues.

The chain combines TRBV30 with TRBJ1-4; the D gene is possibly TRBD1 (5 bases). Germline-derived CDR1 and CDR2 are GTSNPN and SVGIG (reference sequence). This CDR3 has 14 residues. V was clipped by 2 bases and J by 3 bases, with 10 bases between them. CDR3 protein: CAWSFGGSNEKLFF. CDR3 DNA sequence: TGTGCCTGGAGTTTTGGGGGGTCTAATGAAAAACTGTTTTTT.

The chain links TRBV30 to TRBJ2-7, with 7 bases lining up with TRBD1. This CDR3 region has 13 residues. After removal of 2 bases from V and 4 bases from J, the junction contained 5 bases not matched to a gene. Germline V gene lookup returns CDR1 GTSNPN and CDR2 SVGIG (reference sequence). DNA of the CDR3: TGTGCCTGGAGTCTTACAGGGGTGTACGAGCAGTACTTC. Its translation: CAWSLTGVYEQYF.

The chain combines TRBV7-2 with TRBJ1-4; TRBD1 matches at 7 bases. The CDR3 is made up of 14 amino acids. Per the germline V gene, CDR1 is SGHTA and CDR2 is FQGNSA. V lost 1 base, J lost 8 bases, and 4 bases stayed unmatched. The CDR3 is CASSLDRGREKLFF. The CDR3 DNA reads as TGTGCCAGCAGCTTAGACAGGGGCCGCGAAAAACTGTTTTTT.

The J gene is TRBJ2-5, the V gene TRBV10-3; 11 bases fit TRBD2. Germline CDR1 is ENHRY and CDR2 is SYGVKD. The length of the CDR3 is 14 residues. V lost 5 bases to trimming and J lost 3 bases; unmatched junction nucleotides: 2. This chain's CDR3 is CAISKGLAEETQYF. CDR3 bases: TGTGCCATCAGTAAGGGACTAGCGGAAGAGACCCAGTACTTC.

A few counts support this clone. This sequence joins TRBV29-1 and TRBJ2-5; D might be TRBD1 (5 bases). Germline assignment: CDR1 SQVTM and CDR2 ANQGSEA. The CDR3 is 14 amino acids. The V and J ends lost 6 bases and 1 base respectively, with 15 bases between them. CDR3 sequence: CSVERQSSQETQYF. Here the CDR3 DNA reads TGCAGCGTAGAAAGACAGTCGTCCCAAGAGACCCAGTACTTC.

This sequence joins TRBV28 and TRBJ1-2; 8 bases are a match to TRBD1. V was pared by 1 base and J by 4 bases, with 2 bases of the junction left unmatched. The CDR3 is 14 residues long. Per the germline V gene, CDR1 is MDHEN and CDR2 is SYDVKM. The CDR3 here is CASSLSTGGYGYTF. CDR3 sequence (DNA): TGTGCCAGCAGTTTATCAACAGGGGGCTATGGCTACACCTTC.

The CDR3 is CASSPGLLGGGYTF. CDR3 coding DNA: TGTGCCAGCAGTCCCGGTCTCCTTGGTGGTGGCTACACCTTC. This sequence joins TRBV6-2 or TRBV6-3 and TRBJ1-2; D unclear. The length of the CDR3 is 14 residues. V was trimmed by 5 bases and J by 7 bases, leaving 17 bases between them. The V gene's germline CDR1 is MNHEY and CDR2 SVGEGT.

The rearrangement uses TRBV27 and TRBJ2-7; tentatively, D is TRBD1 or TRBD2 (5 bases each). Trimming shortened V by 5 bases and J by 2 bases, and 19 bases separated the two germline ends. The CDR3 runs to 16 residues. Germline CDR1 reads MNHEY; CDR2 reads SMNVEV (reference sequence). The CDR3 loop is CASSLTRDVSAYEQYF. CDR3 bases: TGTGCCAGCAGTCTTACCCGGGACGTCTCCGCCTACGAGCAGTACTTC.

The chain recombines TRBV5-1 with TRBJ2-7; D ambiguous. The CDR3 is 13 amino acids. Per the germline V gene, CDR1 is SGHRS and CDR2 is YFSETQ. Deletions cut 5 bases from V and 5 bases from J, with 14 bases between. CDR3 amino acids: CASRKGDANEQYF. The CDR3 DNA sequence: TGCGCCAGCAGGAAGGGCGACGCGAACGAGCAGTACTTC.

The J gene is TRBJ1-1, the V gene TRBV6-2 or TRBV6-3, with a tentative D call TRBD1 (6 bases). Trimming took off 0 bases at V and 1 base at J, with 9 bases between the two ends. Germline values: CDR1 MNHEY, CDR2 SVGEGT. There are 15 residues in the CDR3. CDR3 DNA: TGTGCCAGCAGTTACTCGGGGGGCGCGAACACTGAAGCTTTCTTT. Translating gives CASSYSGGANTEAFF.

The chain joins TRBV15 to TRBJ2-6; unclear D gene. V was clipped by 5 bases and J by 1 base, with 15 bases between them. CDR3 length: 17 residues. Germline V gene sequence: CDR1 LNHNV, CDR2 YYDKDF (reference sequence). The CDR3 nucleotides are TGTGCCACCAGCCGCCAATCTCGGTGGTCTGGGGCCAACGTCCTGACTTTC. Protein product: CATSRQSRWSGANVLTF.

The chain combines TRBV2 with TRBJ1-5, with 8 bases aligning to TRBD1. Losses at the gene ends were 6 bases for V and 5 bases for J; bases not matched to a gene: 9. CDR1 is SNHLY, CDR2 FYNNEI, per germline. The CDR3 consists of 15 residues. CDR3 coding DNA: TGTGCCAGCAGGGGGGACAGGAGAGGGGATCAGCCCCAGCATTTT. Residues: CASRGDRRGDQPQHF.

The V gene is TRBV19, the J gene TRBJ2-1; 9 bases fit TRBD2. Germline lookup yields CDR1 LNHDA and CDR2 SQIVND (reference sequence). The V and J ends lost 5 bases and 0 bases, in that order; junction bases with no gene match: 8. The CDR3 spans 17 residues. Here the CDR3 reads CASSLGLASSSYNEQFF. The DNA of the CDR3 is TGTGCCAGTAGTCTGGGACTAGCATCGAGCTCCTACAATGAGCAGTTCTTC. Using reference TRBV19 and TRBJ2-1 for the parts outside the CDR3, the full variable domain is DGGITQSPKYLFRKEGQNVTLSCEQNLNHDAMYWYRQDPGQGLRLIYYSQIVNDFQKGDIAEGYSVSREKKESFPLTVTSAQKNPTAFYLCASSLGLASSSYNEQFFGPGTRLTVL.